Included here is one TCR beta chain sequence, with context. The sample comes from a study of blood T cell repertoires in COVID-19. Study context: Researchers got acute and convalescent COVID-19 samples from the United States, Italy and Spain.

Produced via immunoSEQ multiplex PCR; TCRdb's table is partial and in-frame only. The repertoire holds fewer than 700,000 clones, with roughly 91% as singletons. Unmatched junction bases numbered 6, after V lost 2 bases and J lost 0 bases. CDR3 size: 18 residues. Per germline, CDR1 MNHNS and CDR2 SASEGT. The sequencing input was peripheral blood. The receptor was derived from a woman aged 45-65 years with COVID-19, enrolled during active disease. The rearrangement links TRBV6-1 to TRBJ1-6, with 8 nucleotides matching TRBD1. CDR3 sequence: CASSELRTGSSYNSPLHF. CDR3 nucleotides: TGTGCCAGCAGTGAACTCCGGACAGGGAGCTCCTATAATTCACCCCTCCACTTT.